The 23 T cell receptor beta chains below come from one sample, sequenced in a study of blood T cell repertoires in COVID-19. Data came from immunoSEQ multiplex PCR; TCRdb stores just in-frame clones and leaves some out. This sample carries hundreds of thousands of clones, 75% to 90% of them seen once, and the ten largest clones take roughly 1.4%. The sample consisted of peripheral blood. All receptors derive from a woman in her twenties or thirties with active or convalescent COVID-19.

This clone was detected only once. The V and J genes are TRBV6-5 and TRBJ2-7; 7 bases fit TRBD2. There are 15 residues in the CDR3. Germline CDR1 is MNHEY and CDR2 is SVGAGI. V shed 5 bases and J 3 bases; nucleotides not matched to a gene: 10. CDR3 region: CASSRTRTLHYEQYF. In DNA form, the CDR3 reads TGTGCCAGCAGTCGGACTAGAACCCTCCACTACGAGCAGTACTTC.

V is TRBV2 and J is TRBJ2-3; TRBD1 matches 7 bases. V lost 1 base and J lost 1; bases outside the gene matches: 8. Germline V CDR1 and CDR2: SNHLY, FYNNEI. The length of the CDR3 is 17 residues. The CDR3 DNA is TGTGCCAGCAGTGAAGACCCGTTAGGGGGCGGCACAGATACGCAGTATTTT. This codes for CASSEDPLGGGTDTQYF.

This clone came up once. The chain recombines TRBV19 with TRBJ2-7, with 15 bases lining up with TRBD2. The V segment lost 6 bases and the J segment 3 bases; nucleotides outside the gene matches: 3. From germline, CDR1 is LNHDA and CDR2 SQIVND (reference sequence). This CDR3 is built from 15 residues. The CDR3 DNA is TGTGCCAGTAGCGCGGGACTAGCGGGGGGCTACGAGCAGTACTTC. This gives the protein CASSAGLAGGYEQYF.

The chain has TRBV18 and TRBJ1-1; D gene ambiguous. This CDR3 has 18 amino acids. Looked up from germline, CDR1 is KGHSH and CDR2 is LQKENI. Trimming stripped 4 bases from V and 4 bases from J, with 25 bases between. CDR3 nucleotide sequence: TGTGCCAGCTCACAATCACAGAGACCAAGAGGAGAGGGCACTGAAGCTTTCTTT. The encoded protein is CASSQSQRPRGEGTEAFF.

The rearrangement links TRBV2 to TRBJ1-5; D is unresolved. There are 16 residues in the CDR3. Trimming removed 4 bases from V and 2 bases from J, with 15 bases in between. Per germline, CDR1 SNHLY and CDR2 FYNNEI. CDR3 coding DNA: TGTGCCAGCAGTGGAACAACAGATGCCGGCAATCAGCCCCAGCATTTT. Encoded protein: CASSGTTDAGNQPQHF.

The rearrangement uses TRBV13 and TRBJ2-7; D might be TRBD2 (5 bases). Trimming stripped 5 bases from V and 3 bases from J, with 11 bases between. This CDR3 is 13 amino acids long. Germline-derived CDR1 and CDR2 are PRHDT and FYEKMQ (reference sequence). The CDR3 bases are TGTGCCAGCAGCAGAGGACGGGACTACGAGCAGTACTTC. It translates to CASSRGRDYEQYF.

The chain links TRBV4-2 to TRBJ2-1; TRBD2 aligns across 14 bases. The germline V gene encodes CDR1 LGHNA and CDR2 YNFKEQ. The trim removed 0 bases at V and 2 bases at J, leaving 0 bases unmatched. The CDR3 loop spans 17 amino acids. The CDR3 nucleotides are TGTGCCAGCAGCCAAGAGACTAGCGGGGGGGCCTACAATGAGCAGTTCTTC. Its protein is CASSQETSGGAYNEQFF.

The chain is built from TRBV6-5 and TRBJ2-5, with D tentatively TRBD2 (6 bases). Germline V gives CDR1 MNHEY, CDR2 SVGAGI. This CDR3 has 13 residues. V lost 2 bases to trimming and J lost 7 bases, with 11 bases between them. In DNA form, the CDR3 reads TGTGCCAGCAGTTACACGGGGCGGGGGACCCAGTACTTC. Its translation is CASSYTGRGTQYF.

CDR3 region: CASSYSLWEVGGELFF. The CDR3, as DNA: TGTGCCAGCAGTTACTCGTTGTGGGAGGTGGGCGGGGAGCTGTTTTTT. The chain couples TRBV6-5 to TRBJ2-2; possible D gene TRBD2, 6 bases. Germline V gene lookup returns CDR1 MNHEY and CDR2 SVGAGI. Trimming took 0 bases from V and 7 from J, leaving 15 bases between them. CDR3 length: 16 amino acids.

The rearrangement joins TRBV27 to TRBJ1-6; D not resolved. CDR3 length: 14 amino acids. V lost 3 bases and J lost 7, with 10 bases in between. CDR1 is MNHEY and CDR2 is SMNVEV in the germline V gene (reference sequence). The CDR3 reads CASSFSEANSPLHF. CDR3 DNA sequence: TGTGCCAGCAGTTTTTCGGAAGCGAATTCACCCCTCCACTTT.

The chain joins TRBV2 to TRBJ2-5, with D maybe TRBD2 (7 bases). Germline CDR1 and CDR2: SNHLY and FYNNEI. The CDR3 contains 15 residues. Deletions cut 7 bases from V and 4 bases from J, with 19 bases between. As DNA, the CDR3 is TGTGCCAGCACCCCCCTCAGGGGCGGGGGAGAGACCCAGTACTTC. This sequence encodes CASTPLRGGGETQYF. Drawing the rest from reference TRBV2 and TRBJ2-5, the complete variable domain is EPEVTQTPSHQVTQMGQEVILRCVPISNHLYFYWYRQILGQKVEFLVSFYNNEISEKSEIFDDQFSVERPDGSNFTLKIRSTKLEDSAMYFCASTPLRGGGETQYFGPGTRLLVL.

The chain combines TRBV7-9 with TRBJ1-1; D gene ambiguous. Per the germline V gene, CDR1 is SEHNR and CDR2 is FQNEAQ (reference sequence). V was clipped by 1 base and J by 6 bases, with 12 bases between them. CDR3 size: 14 residues. As DNA, the CDR3 is TGTGCCAGCAGCTTAGAGGTCGGTGGAGCTGAAGCTTTCTTT. The encoded protein is CASSLEVGGAEAFF.

The chain couples TRBV18 to TRBJ1-4; 8 nucleotides agree with TRBD1. Germline CDR1 and CDR2: KGHSH and LQKENI. CDR3 length: 14 residues. The junction had 1 base not matched to a gene; V was cut back by 0 bases and J by 7 bases. CDR3 nucleotide sequence: TGTGCCAGCTCACCACCGGACAGGGTTGAAAAACTGTTTTTT. This encodes CASSPPDRVEKLFF.

The rearrangement links TRBV19 to TRBJ1-2, with TRBD1 identical over 11 bases. The germline CDR1 and CDR2 sequences are LNHDA and SQIVND (reference sequence). The CDR3 length is 16 residues. Losses at the gene ends were 8 bases for V and 6 bases for J; bases not matched to a gene: 14. The CDR3 DNA follows: TGTGCCAGTCTCCGGGACAGGGGGGGAAGTGTGGATGGCTACACCTTC. It encodes CASLRDRGGSVDGYTF.

This chain links TRBV18 with TRBJ1-2; possibly TRBD1 for D (6 bases). Germline lookup yields CDR1 KGHSH and CDR2 LQKENI. V shed 2 bases and J shed 4 bases, with 20 bases lying between them. The CDR3 covers 17 residues. The CDR3 DNA reads TGTGCCAGCTCACCAGGTTCTGCAGGGGTCCTGCTCTATGGCTACACCTTC. It yields the protein CASSPGSAGVLLYGYTF.

The chain couples TRBV5-1 to TRBJ1-3; D perhaps matches TRBD1 (6 bases). The CDR3 loop spans 15 amino acids. V was trimmed by 4 bases and J by 0 bases, leaving 11 bases between them. CDR1 SGHRS and CDR2 YFSETQ come from the germline V gene. For the CDR3, the DNA is TGCGCCAGCAGCAAAACAGGGAGCTCTGGAAACACCATATATTTT. Amino acids: CASSKTGSSGNTIYF.

V gene TRBV21-1 combines with J gene TRBJ1-1. TRBV21-1 is marked as a pseudogene. CDR3 length: 15 amino acids. The CDR3 bases are TGTGCCAGCAGCACGTTGCCCCGGGGGGGGACTGAAGCTTTCTTT. Translation: CASSTLPRGGTEAFF.

This clone was found once. The V call is TRBV27, the J call TRBJ2-7; a possible D gene is TRBD1 (7 bases). The germline V and J ends were trimmed by 5 bases and 2 bases, with 16 bases remaining between them. Germline values: CDR1 MNHEY, CDR2 SMNVEV (reference sequence). This CDR3 is 15 amino acids long. As DNA, the CDR3 is TGTGCCAGCAGTCCTGAGACAGGGAGGACCTACGAGCAGTACTTC. This encodes CASSPETGRTYEQYF.

A note on this clone: This same CDR3 is encoded by further DNA sequences in the sample. The chain is built from TRBV27 and TRBJ1-2, with 8 bases lining up with TRBD1. V was pared by 5 bases and J by 2 bases, with 1 base of the junction left unmatched. Germline V gene data show CDR1 as MNHEY and CDR2 as SMNVEV (reference sequence). This CDR3 is built from 13 residues. In DNA form, the CDR3 reads TGTGCCAGCAGTGACAGGGGCAACTATGGCTACACCTTC. It specifies CASSDRGNYGYTF.

This rearrangement joins TRBV6-6 to TRBJ2-5, with 8 bases matching TRBD2. V was clipped by 3 bases and J by 2 bases; unmatched bases: 8. CDR1 is MNHNY, CDR2 SVGAGI, per germline (reference sequence). The CDR3 runs 16 residues. CDR3 loop: CASSYGPAGAQETQYF. In nucleotides, the CDR3 is TGTGCCAGCAGTTATGGACCAGCGGGAGCACAAGAGACCCAGTACTTC.

V and J are TRBV27 and TRBJ1-6, with D maybe TRBD1 (5 bases). Trimming removed 5 bases from V and 10 bases from J, with 9 bases in between. The CDR3 runs to 12 residues. Germline CDR1 and CDR2: MNHEY and SMNVEV (reference sequence). The CDR3, as DNA: TGTGCCAGCAGTATGGGGGGGTCACCCCTCCACTTT. Translating gives CASSMGGSPLHF.

Turning to this clone: A clone one base away is much larger, so this may be a read error. This specimen includes other DNA sequences encoding the same CDR3. V is TRBV28 and J is TRBJ2-7; D call uncertain. Trimming left V 4 bases short and J 0 bases short, with 4 bases between. The CDR3 runs to 12 residues. CDR1 is MDHEN and CDR2 is SYDVKM in the germline V gene. Here the CDR3 reads CASSSSSYEQYF. DNA for the CDR3: TGTGCCAGCAGTTCGAGCTCCTACGAGCAGTACTTC.

This chain links TRBV5-1 with TRBJ1-2; D gene uncertain. The CDR3 runs to 15 residues. Germline CDR1 and CDR2: SGHRS and YFSETQ. V was cut by 0 bases and J by 4 bases, with 13 bases left in between. The CDR3 bases are TGCGCCAGCAGCTTGGGTTCAGGCCCCACCTATGGCTACACCTTC. Its translation: CASSLGSGPTYGYTF.